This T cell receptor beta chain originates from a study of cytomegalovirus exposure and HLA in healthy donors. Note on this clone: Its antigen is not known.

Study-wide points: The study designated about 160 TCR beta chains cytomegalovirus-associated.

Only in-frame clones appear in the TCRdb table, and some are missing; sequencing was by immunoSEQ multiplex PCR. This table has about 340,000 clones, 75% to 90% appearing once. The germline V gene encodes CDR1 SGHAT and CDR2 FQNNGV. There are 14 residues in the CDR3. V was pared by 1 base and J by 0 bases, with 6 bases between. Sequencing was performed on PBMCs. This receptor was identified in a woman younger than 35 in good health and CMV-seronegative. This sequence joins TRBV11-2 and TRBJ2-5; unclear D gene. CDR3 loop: CASSLGLYQETQYF. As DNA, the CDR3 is TGTGCCAGCAGCTTAGGACTGTACCAAGAGACCCAGTACTTC. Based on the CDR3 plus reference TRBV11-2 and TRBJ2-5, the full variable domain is EAGVAQSPRYKIIEKRQSVAFWCNPISGHATLYWYQQILGQGPKLLIQFQNNGVVDDSQLPKDRFSAERLKGVDSTLKIQPAKLEDSAVYLCASSLGLYQETQYFGPGTRLLVL.